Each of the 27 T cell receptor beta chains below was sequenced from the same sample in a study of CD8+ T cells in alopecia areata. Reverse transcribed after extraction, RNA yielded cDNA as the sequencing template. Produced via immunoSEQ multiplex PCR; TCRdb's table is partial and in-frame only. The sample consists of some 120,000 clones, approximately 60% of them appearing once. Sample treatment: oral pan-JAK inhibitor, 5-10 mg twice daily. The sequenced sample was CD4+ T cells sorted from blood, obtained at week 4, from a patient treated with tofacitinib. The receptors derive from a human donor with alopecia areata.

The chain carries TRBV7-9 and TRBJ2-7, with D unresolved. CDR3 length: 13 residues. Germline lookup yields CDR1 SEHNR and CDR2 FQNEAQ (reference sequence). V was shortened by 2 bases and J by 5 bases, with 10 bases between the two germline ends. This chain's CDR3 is CASSLLTDDEQYF. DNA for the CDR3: TGTGCCAGCAGCTTACTTACCGACGACGAGCAGTACTTC.

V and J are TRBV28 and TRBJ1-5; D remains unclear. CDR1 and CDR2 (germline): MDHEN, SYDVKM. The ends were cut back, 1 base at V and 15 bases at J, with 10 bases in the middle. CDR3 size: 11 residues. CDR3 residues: CASSLSLQWHF. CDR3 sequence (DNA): TGTGCCAGCAGTTTATCCCTGCAGTGGCATTTT.

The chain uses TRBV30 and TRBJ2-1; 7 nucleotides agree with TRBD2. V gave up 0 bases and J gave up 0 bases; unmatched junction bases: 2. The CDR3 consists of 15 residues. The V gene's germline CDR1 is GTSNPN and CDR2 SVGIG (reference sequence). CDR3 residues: CAWSVRGDSYNEQFF. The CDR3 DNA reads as TGTGCCTGGAGTGTACGGGGGGACTCCTACAATGAGCAGTTCTTC.

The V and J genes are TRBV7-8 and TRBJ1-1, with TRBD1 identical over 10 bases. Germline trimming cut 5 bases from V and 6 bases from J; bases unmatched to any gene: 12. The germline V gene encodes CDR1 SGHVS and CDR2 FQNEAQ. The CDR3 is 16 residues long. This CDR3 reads CASSDHKGQGSPEAFF. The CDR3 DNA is TGTGCCAGCAGCGATCATAAGGGACAGGGGTCCCCTGAAGCTTTCTTT.

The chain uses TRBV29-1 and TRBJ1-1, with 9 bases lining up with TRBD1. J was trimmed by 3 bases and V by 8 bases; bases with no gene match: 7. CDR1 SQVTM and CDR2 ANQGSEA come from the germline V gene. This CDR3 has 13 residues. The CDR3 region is CSTYRGRDTEAFF. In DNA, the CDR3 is TGCAGCACTTACAGGGGGCGCGACACTGAAGCTTTCTTT.

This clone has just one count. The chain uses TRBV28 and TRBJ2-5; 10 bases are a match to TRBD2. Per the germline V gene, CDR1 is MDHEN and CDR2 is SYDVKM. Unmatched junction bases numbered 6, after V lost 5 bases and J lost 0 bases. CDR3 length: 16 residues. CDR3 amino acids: CASSKTSGANQETQYF. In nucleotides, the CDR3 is TGTGCCAGCAGTAAAACTAGCGGGGCTAACCAAGAGACCCAGTACTTC.

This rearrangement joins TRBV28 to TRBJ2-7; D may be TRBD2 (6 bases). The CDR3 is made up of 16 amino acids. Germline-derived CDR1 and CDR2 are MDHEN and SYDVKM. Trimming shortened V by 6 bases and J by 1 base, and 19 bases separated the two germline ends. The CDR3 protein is CASSGGIRGRSYEQYF. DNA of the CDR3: TGTGCCAGCAGCGGGGGAATTCGTGGCAGGTCCTACGAGCAGTACTTC.

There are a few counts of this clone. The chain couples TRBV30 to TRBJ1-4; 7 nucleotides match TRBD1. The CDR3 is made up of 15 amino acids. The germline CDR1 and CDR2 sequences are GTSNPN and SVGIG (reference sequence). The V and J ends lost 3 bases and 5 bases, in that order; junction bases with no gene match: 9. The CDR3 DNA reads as TGTGCCTGGAGATGGGACAGATCGGTCAATGAAAAACTGTTTTTT. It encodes CAWRWDRSVNEKLFF.

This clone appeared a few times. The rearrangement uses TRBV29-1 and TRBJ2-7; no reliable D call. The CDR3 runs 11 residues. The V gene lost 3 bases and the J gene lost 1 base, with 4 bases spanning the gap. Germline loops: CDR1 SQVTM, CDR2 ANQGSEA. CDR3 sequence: CSVERSYEQYF. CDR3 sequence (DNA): TGCAGCGTTGAGCGGTCCTACGAGCAGTACTTC.

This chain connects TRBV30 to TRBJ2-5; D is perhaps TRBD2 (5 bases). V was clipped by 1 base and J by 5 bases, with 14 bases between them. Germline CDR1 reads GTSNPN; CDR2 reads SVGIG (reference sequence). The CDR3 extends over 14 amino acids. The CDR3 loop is CAWSGGHTGETQYF. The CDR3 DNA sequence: TGTGCCTGGAGTGGAGGGCACACTGGGGAGACCCAGTACTTC.

CDR3 residues: CASSSLGRDTGELFF. The DNA for the CDR3 is TGTGCCAGCAGTTCTCTGGGACGGGACACCGGGGAGCTGTTTTTT. The chain carries TRBV6-5 and TRBJ2-2, with D perhaps matching TRBD1 or TRBD2 (5 bases each). Looked up from germline, CDR1 is MNHEY and CDR2 is SVGAGI. V lost 4 bases and J lost 3, with 12 bases in between. The CDR3 is 15 amino acids.

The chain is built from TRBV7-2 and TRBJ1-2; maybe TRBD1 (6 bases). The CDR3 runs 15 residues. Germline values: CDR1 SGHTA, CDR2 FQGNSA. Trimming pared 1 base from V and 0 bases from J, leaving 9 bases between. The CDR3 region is CASSLEDRPNYGYTF. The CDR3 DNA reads TGTGCCAGCAGCTTAGAGGACAGACCTAACTATGGCTACACCTTC.

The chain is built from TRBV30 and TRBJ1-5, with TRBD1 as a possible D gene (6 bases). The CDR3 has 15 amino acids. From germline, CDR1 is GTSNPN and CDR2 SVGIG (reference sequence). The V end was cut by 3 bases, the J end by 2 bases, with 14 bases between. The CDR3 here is CAWREQGRGNQPQHF. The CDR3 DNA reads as TGTGCCTGGAGGGAACAGGGAAGGGGCAATCAGCCCCAGCATTTT. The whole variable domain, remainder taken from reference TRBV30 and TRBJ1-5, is SQTIHQWPATLVQPVGSPLSLECTVEGTSNPNLYWYRQAAGRGLQLLFYSVGIGQISSEVPQNLSASRPQDRQFILSSKKLLLSDSGFYLCAWREQGRGNQPQHFGDGTRLSIL.

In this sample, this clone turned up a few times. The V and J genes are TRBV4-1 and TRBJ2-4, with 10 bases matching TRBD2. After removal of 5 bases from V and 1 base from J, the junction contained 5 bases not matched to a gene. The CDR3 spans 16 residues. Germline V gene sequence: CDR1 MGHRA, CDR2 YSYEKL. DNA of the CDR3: TGCGCCAGCAGCTACGGACTAGCGGTCGCCAAAAACATTCAGTACTTC. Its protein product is CASSYGLAVAKNIQYF.

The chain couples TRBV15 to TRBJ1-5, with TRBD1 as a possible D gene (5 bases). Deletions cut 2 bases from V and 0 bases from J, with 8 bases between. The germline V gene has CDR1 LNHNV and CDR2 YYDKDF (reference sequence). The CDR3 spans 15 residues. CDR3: CATSRQGHSNQPQHF. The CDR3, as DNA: TGTGCCACCAGCAGACAGGGTCATAGCAATCAGCCCCAGCATTTT.

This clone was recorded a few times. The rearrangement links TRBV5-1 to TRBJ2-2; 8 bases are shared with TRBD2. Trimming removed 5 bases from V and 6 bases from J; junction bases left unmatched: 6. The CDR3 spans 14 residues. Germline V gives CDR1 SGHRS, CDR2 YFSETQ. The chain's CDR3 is CASRAGVGSGELFF. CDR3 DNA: TGCGCCAGCAGAGCGGGAGTAGGCTCCGGGGAGCTGTTTTTT.

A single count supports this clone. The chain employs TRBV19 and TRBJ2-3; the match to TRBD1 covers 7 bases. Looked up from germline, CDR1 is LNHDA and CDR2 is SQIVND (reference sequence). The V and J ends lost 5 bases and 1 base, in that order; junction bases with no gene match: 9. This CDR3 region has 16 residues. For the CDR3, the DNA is TGTGCCAGTAGTCTTTACAGGGGAGAACGCACAGATACGCAGTATTTT. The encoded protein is CASSLYRGERTDTQYF.

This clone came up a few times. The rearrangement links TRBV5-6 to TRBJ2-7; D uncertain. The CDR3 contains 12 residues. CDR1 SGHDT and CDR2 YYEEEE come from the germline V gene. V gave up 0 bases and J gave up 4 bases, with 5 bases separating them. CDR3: CASSLARYEQYF. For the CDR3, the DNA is TGTGCCAGCAGCTTGGCGCGATACGAGCAGTACTTC.

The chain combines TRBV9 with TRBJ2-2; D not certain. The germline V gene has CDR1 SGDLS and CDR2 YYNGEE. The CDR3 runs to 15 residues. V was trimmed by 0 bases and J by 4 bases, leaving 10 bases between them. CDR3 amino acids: CASSVGNTFTGELFF. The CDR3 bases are TGTGCCAGCAGCGTAGGCAATACCTTCACCGGGGAGCTGTTTTTT.

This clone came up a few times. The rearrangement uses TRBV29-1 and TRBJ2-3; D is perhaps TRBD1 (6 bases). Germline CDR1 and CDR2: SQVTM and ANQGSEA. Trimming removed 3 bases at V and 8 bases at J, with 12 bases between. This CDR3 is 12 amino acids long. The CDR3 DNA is TGCAGCGTTGAGTCGGGACAAGCTACGCAGTATTTT. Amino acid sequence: CSVESGQATQYF.

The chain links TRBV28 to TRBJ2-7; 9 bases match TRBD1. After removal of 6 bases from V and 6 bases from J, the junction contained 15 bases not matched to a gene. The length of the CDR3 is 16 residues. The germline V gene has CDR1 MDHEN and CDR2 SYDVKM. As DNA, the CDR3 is TGTGCCAGCAGGGCCGCGTCGGGGACAGGGTTGTTCGAGCAGTACTTC. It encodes CASRAASGTGLFEQYF.

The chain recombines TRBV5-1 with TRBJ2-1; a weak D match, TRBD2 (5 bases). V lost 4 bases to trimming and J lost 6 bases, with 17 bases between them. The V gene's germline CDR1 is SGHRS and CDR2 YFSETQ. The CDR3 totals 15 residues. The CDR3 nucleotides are TGCGCCAGCAGCACCGAGGGCCCTGGCCCCAATGAGCAGTTCTTC. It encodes CASSTEGPGPNEQFF. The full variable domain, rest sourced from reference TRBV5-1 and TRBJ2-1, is KAGVTQTPRYLIKTRGQQVTLSCSPISGHRSVSWYQQTPGQGLQFLFEYFSETQRNKGNFPGRFSGRQFSNSRSEMNVSTLELGDSALYLCASSTEGPGPNEQFFGPGTRLTVL.

The CDR3 bases are TGTGCCAGCTCACCCGGTTTGGAGTCTGGAAACACCATATATTTT. This gives the protein CASSPGLESGNTIYF. This chain connects TRBV18 to TRBJ1-3; D unresolved. V gave up 3 bases and J gave up 1 base, with 10 bases separating them. The CDR3 is 15 amino acids. The germline CDR1 and CDR2 sequences are KGHSH and LQKENI.

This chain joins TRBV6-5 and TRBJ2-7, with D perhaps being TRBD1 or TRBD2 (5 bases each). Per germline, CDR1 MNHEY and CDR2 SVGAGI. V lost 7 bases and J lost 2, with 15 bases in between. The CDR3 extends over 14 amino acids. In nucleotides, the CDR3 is TGTGCCAGCACCGGCAGGGACGCCACCTACGAGCAGTACTTC. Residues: CASTGRDATYEQYF.

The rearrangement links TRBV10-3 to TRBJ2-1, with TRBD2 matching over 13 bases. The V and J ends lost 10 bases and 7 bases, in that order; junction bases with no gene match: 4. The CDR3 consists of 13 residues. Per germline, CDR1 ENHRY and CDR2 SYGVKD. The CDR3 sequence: CATGLAGVNEQFF. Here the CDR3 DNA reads TGTGCCACAGGACTAGCGGGAGTAAATGAGCAGTTCTTC.

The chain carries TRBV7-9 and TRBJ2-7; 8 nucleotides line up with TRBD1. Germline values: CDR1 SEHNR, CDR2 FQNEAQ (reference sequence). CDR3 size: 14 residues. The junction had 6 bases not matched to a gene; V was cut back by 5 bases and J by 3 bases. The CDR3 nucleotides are TGTGCCAGCAGCCTCCGGGACAGGCACTACGAGCAGTACTTC. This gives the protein CASSLRDRHYEQYF.

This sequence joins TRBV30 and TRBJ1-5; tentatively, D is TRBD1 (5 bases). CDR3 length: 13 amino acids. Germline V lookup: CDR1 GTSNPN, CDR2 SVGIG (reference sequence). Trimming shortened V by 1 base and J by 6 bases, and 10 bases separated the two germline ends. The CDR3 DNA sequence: TGTGCCTGGAGTGCTCGGGGGGGTCAGCCCCAGCATTTT. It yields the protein CAWSARGGQPQHF.